A single sample is the source of the 14 T cell receptor beta chains below, sequenced in a study of T cell clonality in common variable immunodeficiency. Study conclusions and caveats: In common variable immunodeficiency, TCR beta chains reportedly carried fewer deletions and N-nucleotide insertions.

Produced via immunoSEQ multiplex PCR; TCRdb's table is partial and in-frame only. The sample has about 35,000 clones, none seen only once. These receptors lack a known antigen. The sample comprised peripheral blood mononuclear cells. The receptors were gathered from a human donor with common variable immunodeficiency.

Concerning this clone itself: The CDR3 end is not reached by the read, which stops 3 residues before it; the germline J gene fills it in. The chain recombines TRBV2 with TRBJ1-3; possible D gene TRBD1, 6 bases. There are 15 residues in the CDR3. Germline CDR1 SNHLY, CDR2 FYNNEI. V lost 5 bases, J lost 0 bases, and 11 bases lay in between. The CDR3 is CASSPDSFSGNTIYF. Partial CDR3 DNA: TGTGCCAGCAGTCCGGACAGTTTCTCTGGAAACACC.

At least ten counts were recorded for this clone. The observed sequence ends 3 residues before the CDR3 terminus, with the missing tail filled in from the germline J gene. V and J are TRBV20-1 and TRBJ2-3, with a possible D match to TRBD2 (5 bases). The V and J ends lost 3 bases and 3 bases respectively, with 13 bases between them. Germline assignment: CDR1 DFQATT and CDR2 SNEGSKA (reference sequence). CDR3 length: 14 amino acids. The sequenced CDR3 bases are TGCAGTGCTAGTCCGGGGATGGAAACAGATACG. This translates into CSASPGMETDT. The entire CDR3 protein is CSASPGMETDTQYF.

This clone was counted a few times. The read ends 3 residues before the CDR3 terminus; that terminus is restored from the germline J gene. The chain has TRBV6-1 and TRBJ2-5; no firm D call. Per the germline V gene, CDR1 is MNHNS and CDR2 is SASEGT. This CDR3 has 15 amino acids. V was shortened by 0 bases and J by 0 bases, with 8 bases between the two germline ends. The CDR3 reads CASSEAPMYQETQYF. CDR3 DNA (partial): TGTGCCAGCAGTGAAGCCCCAATGTACCAAGAGACC.

This clone was seen ten or more times. The DNA ends 3 residues before the CDR3 does, and the rest of the CDR3 is filled in from the germline J gene. This chain uses TRBV14 with TRBJ2-3; a weak D match, TRBD1 (6 bases). Germline lookup yields CDR1 SGHDN and CDR2 FVKESK. The CDR3 extends over 16 amino acids. Trimming pared 2 bases from V and 3 bases from J, leaving 15 bases between. Partial CDR3 DNA: TGTGCCAGCAGCCAATGGGGGCGCGGTTTTACAGATACG. Encoded protein: CASSQWGRGFTDT. The entire CDR3 protein reads CASSQWGRGFTDTQYF.

This clone was seen only a few times. The read finishes 3 residues shy of the CDR3 end, and the germline J gene is used to complete it. The chain employs TRBV7-2 and TRBJ1-5; 7 nucleotides agree with TRBD1. This CDR3 has 15 residues. V was pared by 1 base and J by 3 bases, with 3 bases of the junction left unmatched. The germline CDR1 and CDR2 sequences are SGHTA and FQGNSA. The CDR3 sequence is CASSLGDSSNQPQHF. The sequenced CDR3 bases are TGTGCCAGCAGCTTAGGGGACAGCTCCAATCAGCCC.

Comment on this clone: The read stops 3 residues short of the end of the CDR3; the missing end is completed from the germline J gene. The rearrangement uses TRBV20-1 and TRBJ2-3; TRBD2 matches at 12 bases. With 5 bases clipped from V and 2 bases from J, the junction kept 5 bases outside the gene matches. This CDR3 comprises 15 residues. CDR1 and CDR2 (germline): DFQATT, SNEGSKA (reference sequence). CDR3 amino acids: CSAETSGGITDTQYF. CDR3 DNA (partial): TGCAGTGCTGAAACTAGCGGGGGGATCACAGATACG.

This clone was observed a handful of times. Compared with germline, one end of the junction differs, possibly owing to a read error. The sequenced fragment ends 3 residues before the CDR3 boundary, so the rest is inferred from the germline J gene. This chain joins TRBV7-7 and TRBJ2-7; D is uncertain. The CDR3 contains 13 residues. The germline gives CDR1 SSHAT, CDR2 FNYEAQ (reference sequence). The CDR3 DNA, read in part, is TGTGCTAGCAGCTCTGGGCCCTCCTACGAG. Translating it yields CASSSGPSYE. The full CDR3 is CASSSGPSYEQYF.

This clone showed up just a few times. The sequenced fragment ends 3 residues before the CDR3 boundary, so the rest is inferred from the germline J gene. The chain is built from TRBV2 and TRBJ2-2, with D hard to call. The V gene's germline CDR1 is SNHLY and CDR2 FYNNEI. Between the trimmed V and J ends, which lost 1 base and 0 bases, there was a span of 6 bases. This CDR3 is built from 15 residues. CDR3 protein: CASSEGQTNTGELFF. The CDR3 bases that were read are TGTGCCAGCAGTGAAGGGCAGACGAACACCGGGGAG.

In its sample, this clone was seen many times. The CDR3 end lies 3 residues beyond the end of the read and is filled in from the germline J gene. The chain employs TRBV5-5 and TRBJ1-1; 8 positions agree with TRBD1. With 0 bases clipped from V and 1 base from J, the junction kept 2 bases outside the gene matches. Germline lookup yields CDR1 SGHKS and CDR2 YYEKEE (reference sequence). The CDR3 is 15 residues long. CDR3 sequence: CASSLGTGPNTEAFF. The part of the CDR3 DNA that was read is TGTGCCAGCAGCTTGGGGACAGGGCCGAACACTGAA.

The covered CDR3 bases are TGTGCCATTAGGGGGCAGTTCTATGGC. It translates to CAIRGQFYG. The full CDR3 protein is CAIRGQFYGYTF. The chain couples TRBV19 to TRBJ1-2, with 7 bases lining up with TRBD1. The CDR3 is cut off 3 residues early in the read; its end comes from the germline J gene. This CDR3 spans 12 amino acids. The V and J ends lost 10 bases and 4 bases, in that order; junction bases with no gene match: 6. Per germline, CDR1 LNHDA and CDR2 SQIVND (reference sequence).

About this clone itself: Read sequence stops 3 residues before the CDR3 end, and the germline J gene provides the missing end. The rearrangement uses TRBV11-2 and TRBJ1-6, with a tentative D call TRBD1 (5 bases). Trimming removed 5 bases at V and 8 bases at J, with 16 bases between. The germline V gene has CDR1 SGHAT and CDR2 FQNNGV. The CDR3 is 15 residues long. CDR3 bases read: TGTGCCAGCAGCGCCCCCGGGGGGATTTATTCACCC. Translated: CASSAPGGIYSP. Given in full, the CDR3 is CASSAPGGIYSPLHF.

With regard to this clone: The sequenced fragment ends 3 residues before the CDR3 boundary, so the rest is inferred from the germline J gene. The chain uses TRBV20-1 and TRBJ2-7; 8 positions agree with TRBD1. This CDR3 spans 15 amino acids. Germline-derived CDR1 and CDR2 are DFQATT and SNEGSKA (reference sequence). V shed 5 bases and J 3 bases; nucleotides not matched to a gene: 12. The CDR3 protein is CSAGDRFRVVYEQYF. Incomplete CDR3 DNA: TGCAGTGCTGGGGACAGGTTCAGGGTTGTCTACGAG.

This clone was seen many times. The read falls 3 residues short of the CDR3 end, and the missing part is taken from the germline J gene. Other DNA sequences within the sample encode an identical CDR3. The V and J genes are TRBV18 and TRBJ1-4; 7 bases map to TRBD1. The ends lost 6 bases at V and 5 bases at J; junction bases unmatched: 15. Germline-derived CDR1 and CDR2 are KGHSH and LQKENI. The CDR3 covers 17 residues. CDR3 bases read: TGTGCCAGCTCGCCAGGTCAGGGGGAGATCGCGAATGAAAAA. As protein: CASSPGQGEIANEK. The entire CDR3 reads CASSPGQGEIANEKLFF.

This clone appeared a few times. The read stops 3 residues short of the end of the CDR3; the missing end is completed from the germline J gene. The chain uses TRBV18 and TRBJ1-4, with D unresolved. Germline CDR1 reads KGHSH; CDR2 reads LQKENI. Trimming shortened V by 5 bases and J by 3 bases, and 16 bases separated the two germline ends. The CDR3 runs to 16 residues. The part of the CDR3 DNA that was read is TGTGCCAGCTCATCCGGACCCGACGGGGCTAATGAAAAA. Translated: CASSSGPDGANEK. The full CDR3 protein is CASSSGPDGANEKLFF.